The entry below describes one T cell receptor beta chain. This specimen comes from a study of blood T cell repertoires in COVID-19. Study-wide background: Some COVID-19 samples were acute and others convalescent; all came from the United States, Italy and Spain.

CDR1 and CDR2 from the germline V gene are SGHRS and YFSETQ. Trimming at V came to 2 bases and at J to 4 bases, leaving 8 bases not matched to a gene. The CDR3 length is 16 residues. Participants came from under 30 US areas, aged about 18 to 95 years. Methods used by the authors: From reference gene primer amplification, estimates of nucleated cell counts were derived. Method: immunoSEQ multiplex PCR; TCRdb's copy keeps in-frame clones and lacks some. That table is the source of V, J and clone size, and D and trimming were worked out from the DNA. This sample has about 220,000 clones, with around 88% found just once.

This receptor was taken from a middle-aged woman with acute COVID-19. This rearrangement joins TRBV5-1 to TRBJ2-3; the match to TRBD2 covers 9 bases. The specimen sequenced was PBMCs or T cells enriched from blood (not recorded which). The CDR3 here is CASSLIPSGKADTQYF. CDR3 in DNA: TGCGCCAGCAGCTTAATCCCTAGCGGGAAAGCAGATACGCAGTATTTT.